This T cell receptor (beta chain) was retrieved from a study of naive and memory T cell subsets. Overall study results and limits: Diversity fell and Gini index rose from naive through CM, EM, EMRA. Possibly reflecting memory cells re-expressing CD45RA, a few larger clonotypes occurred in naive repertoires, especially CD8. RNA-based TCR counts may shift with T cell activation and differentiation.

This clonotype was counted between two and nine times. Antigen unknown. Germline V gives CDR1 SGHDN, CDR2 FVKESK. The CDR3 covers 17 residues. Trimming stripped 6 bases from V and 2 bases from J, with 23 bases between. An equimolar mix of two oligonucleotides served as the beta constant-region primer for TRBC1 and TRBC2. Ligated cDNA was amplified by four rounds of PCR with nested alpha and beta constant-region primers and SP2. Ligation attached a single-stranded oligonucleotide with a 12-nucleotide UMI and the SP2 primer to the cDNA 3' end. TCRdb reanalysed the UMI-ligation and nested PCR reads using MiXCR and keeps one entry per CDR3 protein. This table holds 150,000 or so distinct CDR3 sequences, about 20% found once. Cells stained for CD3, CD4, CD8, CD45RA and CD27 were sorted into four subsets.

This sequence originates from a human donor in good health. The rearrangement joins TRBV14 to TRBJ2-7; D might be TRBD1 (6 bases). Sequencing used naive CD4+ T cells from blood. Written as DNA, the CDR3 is TGTGCCAGCAGTCGCTACCTCCCACGACAGGAGACCTACGAGCAGTACTTC. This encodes CASSRYLPRQETYEQYF.